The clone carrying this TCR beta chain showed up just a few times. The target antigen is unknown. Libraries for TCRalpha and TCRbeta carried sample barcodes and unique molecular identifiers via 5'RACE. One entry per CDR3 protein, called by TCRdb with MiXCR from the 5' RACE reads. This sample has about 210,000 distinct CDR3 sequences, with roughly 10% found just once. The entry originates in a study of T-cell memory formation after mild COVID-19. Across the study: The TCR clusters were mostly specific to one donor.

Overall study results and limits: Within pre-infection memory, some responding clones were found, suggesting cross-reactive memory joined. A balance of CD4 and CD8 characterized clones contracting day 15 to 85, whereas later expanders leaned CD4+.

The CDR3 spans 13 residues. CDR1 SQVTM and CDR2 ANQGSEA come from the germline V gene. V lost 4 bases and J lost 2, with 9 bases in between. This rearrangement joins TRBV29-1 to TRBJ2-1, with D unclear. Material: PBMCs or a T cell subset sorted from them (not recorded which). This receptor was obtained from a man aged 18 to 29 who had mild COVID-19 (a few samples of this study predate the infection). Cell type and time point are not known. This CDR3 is CSVGTAAYNEQFF. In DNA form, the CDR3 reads TGCAGCGTTGGAACAGCTGCCTACAATGAGCAGTTCTTC.